This T cell receptor beta chain was captured in a study of response to subunit inactivated influenza vaccine. Study-level points and caveats: Authors suggested each seasonal influenza vaccination recruits few new T cells.

MiXCR was run by TCRdb on the RT-PCR reads, yielding one entry per CDR3 protein. The repertoire holds approximately 500,000 distinct CDR3 sequences, with roughly a quarter as singletons. CDR1 is ENHRY, CDR2 SYGVKD, per germline. Trimming stripped 5 bases from V and 6 bases from J, with 7 bases between. The length of the CDR3 is 11 residues. The table lists this clonotype with a few counts. As yet, its antigen is unknown. The same specimen was also included in a second study, on T cells expressing NK-cell markers. That work adds: UMIs were included in TCR beta cDNA generated by 5'RACE template switching. Sorted CD3+CD56-NKG2C+, CD3+CD56+NKG2C+ and CD3+CD56+NKG2C- T cells supplied the TCR beta repertoires. Over 5 donors had dominant NKG2C+ clonotypes that comprised about 1.0-7.5% of their CD8+ T cells.

The sample was CD4+ T cells sorted from PBMCs, taken roughly 13 days after vaccination. This clonotype was sampled from a man between 45 and 60 years old who received an inactivated influenza vaccine. The V and J genes are TRBV10-3 and TRBJ1-2; no definite D call. The CDR3 DNA sequence: TGTGCCATCAGTATTGGGGATGGCTACACCTTC. It yields the protein CAISIGDGYTF.